The following is a TCR beta chain sequence with its context. The data derive from a study of blood T cell repertoires in COVID-19. Seattle patients were enrolled during active infection and followed longitudinally. As handled by the study authors: The authors estimated nucleated cell counts from reference gene primer amplification. Assay: immunoSEQ multiplex PCR; the TCRdb copy retains only in-frame clones and omits some. That table is the source of V, J and clone size, and D and trimming were worked out from the DNA. The sample includes around 80,000 clones, around 80% of them seen just once. This clonotype originated in a man aged 45 to 65 with COVID-19, enrolled during active disease. Material for sequencing was peripheral blood.

CDR3 sequence (DNA): TGTGCCAGCAGTCTACAGGGGGCGGATGAAAAACTGTTTTTT. It codes for CASSLQGADEKLFF. The chain carries TRBV2 and TRBJ1-4; 9 bases fit TRBD1. V lost 5 bases and J lost 6; bases outside the gene matches: 4. The CDR3 runs 14 residues. The V gene's germline CDR1 is SNHLY and CDR2 FYNNEI.